These 28 T cell receptor beta chains were all obtained from the same sample, sequenced in a study of response to subunit inactivated influenza vaccine. TCRdb processed the RT-PCR reads anew with MiXCR; each CDR3 protein has one entry. The table has about 540,000 distinct CDR3 sequences, approximately 22% seen once. These same records also appear under a second study, on T cells expressing NK-cell markers. As that report states: Synthesis of TCR beta cDNA relied on 5'RACE template switching carrying UMIs.

The sequencing here drew on CD4+ T cells sorted from PBMCs, taken 12 days after vaccination. These receptors were taken from a man aged 50 to 60 who received an inactivated influenza vaccine.

This clonotype was observed a few times. The chain has TRBV12-3 or TRBV12-4 and TRBJ2-7; TRBD1 matches at 9 bases. Losses at the gene ends were 3 bases for V and 2 bases for J; bases not matched to a gene: 5. This CDR3 has 15 amino acids. The CDR3 DNA sequence: TGTGCCAGCAGTTTCGGGACAGGGCCGGCCTACGAGCAGTACTTC. Its protein product is CASSFGTGPAYEQYF.

The chain is built from TRBV20-1 and TRBJ2-7, with 7 bases aligning to TRBD1. CDR1 is DFQATT and CDR2 is SNEGSKA in the germline V gene (reference sequence). The CDR3 totals 14 residues. For the CDR3, the DNA is TGCAGGCTGAGTAGGGGGCTAGGCTCCTACGAGCAGTACTTC. Amino acids: CRLSRGLGSYEQYF.

This chain links TRBV27 with TRBJ2-1; possibly TRBD1 for D (6 bases). Per the germline V gene, CDR1 is MNHEY and CDR2 is SMNVEV (reference sequence). The CDR3 has 17 amino acids. Trimming removed 2 bases from V and 2 bases from J, with 16 bases in between. CDR3 sequence: CASSLPRLTGTYNEQFF. The CDR3 DNA reads as TGTGCCAGCAGTTTACCGAGACTGACAGGCACCTACAATGAGCAGTTCTTC.

This clonotype has more than one count but fewer than ten. This sequence joins TRBV7-2 and TRBJ1-5, with no clear D. The CDR3 is 13 amino acids. The V gene lost 0 bases and the J gene lost 6 bases, with 6 bases spanning the gap. CDR1 is SGHTA and CDR2 is FQGNSA in the germline V gene. The CDR3 region is CASSLASGQPQHF. In DNA, the CDR3 is TGTGCCAGCAGCTTAGCCAGCGGTCAGCCCCAGCATTTT. Looking up the rest from reference TRBV7-2 and TRBJ1-5 gives the full variable domain: GAGVSQSPSNKVTEKGKDVELRCDPISGHTALYWYRQSLGQGLEFLIYFQGNSAPDKSGLPSDRFSAERTGGSVSTLTIQRTQQEDSAVYLCASSLASGQPQHFGDGTRLSIL.

The chain employs TRBV14 and TRBJ2-3; no firm D call. The V gene's germline CDR1 is SGHDN and CDR2 FVKESK. Trimming took 0 bases from V and 11 from J, leaving 15 bases between them. The length of the CDR3 is 14 residues. The CDR3 DNA follows: TGTGCCAGCAGCCAAGATTACGGGCCCTCGATGCAGTATTTT. Protein: CASSQDYGPSMQYF.

This clonotype has just a few counts. Here the CDR3 reads CASSQKRGDLSLHF. DNA of the CDR3: TGCGCCAGCAGCCAAAAGCGGGGCGACTTGTCCCTCCACTTT. The gene calls are TRBV4-3 and TRBJ1-6, with D possibly being TRBD1 (5 bases). This CDR3 spans 14 amino acids. V lost 2 bases, J lost 14 bases, and 16 bases lay in between. Germline CDR1 and CDR2: LGHNA and YSLEER.

This clonotype was seen repeatedly, ten times or more. The chain joins TRBV20-1 to TRBJ2-5, with a weak D call TRBD1 (6 bases). V was clipped by 1 base and J by 13 bases, with 16 bases between them. Per germline, CDR1 DFQATT and CDR2 SNEGSKA (reference sequence). CDR3 size: 12 residues. CDR3 in amino acids: CSARASQGHWYF. CDR3 DNA: TGCAGTGCTAGAGCATCACAGGGACACTGGTACTTC.

J is TRBJ2-1 and V is TRBV7-2; weak D call: TRBD2 (6 bases). The CDR3 consists of 17 residues. CDR1 is SGHTA, CDR2 FQGNSA, per germline. The V end was cut by 0 bases, the J end by 4 bases, with 16 bases between. The CDR3 DNA reads as TGTGCCAGCAGCTTAGCGTTAGCGGCCCAACCATACAATGAGCAGTTCTTC. Translating it yields CASSLALAAQPYNEQFF. Complete variable domain (other parts from reference TRBV7-2 and TRBJ2-1): GAGVSQSPSNKVTEKGKDVELRCDPISGHTALYWYRQSLGQGLEFLIYFQGNSAPDKSGLPSDRFSAERTGGSVSTLTIQRTQQEDSAVYLCASSLALAAQPYNEQFFGPGTRLTVL.

This clonotype was seen more than once but under ten times. V usage is TRBV5-1 and J usage is TRBJ2-3; D is tentatively TRBD1 or TRBD2 (6 bases each). The V gene lost 3 bases and the J gene lost 5 bases, with 16 bases spanning the gap. The CDR3 runs 15 residues. Germline V gene data show CDR1 as SGHRS and CDR2 as YFSETQ. The CDR3 region has the DNA TGCGCCAGCAGCTCCGACGGCAAGGGGGGAGATACGCAGTATTTT. Translating it yields CASSSDGKGGDTQYF. Drawing the rest from reference TRBV5-1 and TRBJ2-3, the complete variable domain is KAGVTQTPRYLIKTRGQQVTLSCSPISGHRSVSWYQQTPGQGLQFLFEYFSETQRNKGNFPGRFSGRQFSNSRSEMNVSTLELGDSALYLCASSSDGKGGDTQYFGPGTRLTVL.

The chain is built from TRBV5-1 and TRBJ1-1; TRBD1 might be the D (6 bases). The CDR3 loop spans 16 amino acids. Germline assignment: CDR1 SGHRS and CDR2 YFSETQ. Trimming pared 7 bases from V and 4 bases from J, leaving 23 bases between. This CDR3 reads CASALMGRQGSTEAFF. The CDR3 coding sequence is TGCGCCAGCGCCCTCATGGGTCGGCAGGGGAGCACTGAAGCTTTCTTT.

There are many counts of this clonotype. The chain's CDR3 is CASYRQGGSTEAFF. CDR3 coding DNA: TGCGCCAGCTATAGACAGGGCGGGAGCACTGAAGCTTTCTTT. V usage is TRBV5-1 and J usage is TRBJ1-1; 7 bases agree with TRBD1. V shed 7 bases and J 4 bases; nucleotides not matched to a gene: 10. CDR3 length equals 14 residues. CDR1 and CDR2 from the germline V gene are SGHRS and YFSETQ.

This clonotype came up a few times. The chain uses TRBV16 and TRBJ2-2; maybe TRBD1 (6 bases). Per germline, CDR1 KGHSY and CDR2 FQNENV. The CDR3 consists of 15 residues. V lost 0 bases to trimming and J lost 6 bases, with 11 bases between them. This CDR3 is CASSQSPTGSGELFF. In DNA, the CDR3 is TGTGCCAGCAGCCAATCGCCCACAGGGTCCGGGGAGCTGTTTTTT.

This clonotype was detected only a few times. The V call is TRBV18, the J call TRBJ2-7; the match to TRBD2 covers 10 bases. The V and J ends lost 2 bases and 9 bases, in that order; junction bases with no gene match: 7. The CDR3 is 14 residues long. Germline values: CDR1 KGHSH, CDR2 LQKENI. CDR3 in amino acids: CASSPAPLAGRQYF. CDR3 bases: TGTGCCAGCTCACCAGCCCCACTAGCGGGAAGGCAGTACTTC.

In its sample, this clonotype was seen a few times. The chain joins TRBV4-3 to TRBJ2-3; 9 positions match TRBD1. CDR1 and CDR2 (germline): LGHNA, YSLEER. The junction had 7 bases not matched to a gene; V was cut back by 0 bases and J by 3 bases. The CDR3 has 17 residues. CDR3 DNA sequence: TGCGCCAGCAGCCAAGACTGGGGACAGGGTATGACAGATACGCAGTATTTT. Residues: CASSQDWGQGMTDTQYF.

The table lists this clonotype with a few counts. V usage is TRBV7-2 and J usage is TRBJ2-7; D tentatively reads TRBD1 or TRBD2 (5 bases each). The CDR3 is 14 residues long. Germline loops: CDR1 SGHTA, CDR2 FQGNSA. V lost 5 bases and J lost 2, with 13 bases in between. The CDR3 sequence: CASSRDAFPYEQYF. The CDR3 nucleotides are TGTGCCAGCAGCCGGGACGCCTTCCCCTACGAGCAGTACTTC.

This clonotype came up once. V usage is TRBV28 and J usage is TRBJ2-5; the D is unclear. The V end was cut by 8 bases, the J end by 1 base, with 5 bases between. The germline gives CDR1 MDHEN, CDR2 SYDVKM. CDR3 length: 11 amino acids. The CDR3 is CASGVQETQYF. In DNA, the CDR3 is TGTGCCAGCGGGGTCCAAGAGACCCAGTACTTC.

This clonotype was seen only a few times. This sequence joins TRBV12-3 or TRBV12-4 and TRBJ2-5, with D maybe TRBD2 (6 bases). V was cut by 3 bases and J by 1 base, with 9 bases left in between. The CDR3 totals 14 residues. Here the CDR3 reads CASSFVGGQETQYF. DNA of the CDR3: TGTGCCAGCAGTTTTGTCGGGGGCCAAGAGACCCAGTACTTC.

In its sample, this clonotype was seen a few times. The V call is TRBV10-3, the J call TRBJ2-1; weak D call: TRBD1 (5 bases). The germline CDR1 and CDR2 sequences are ENHRY and SYGVKD. The CDR3 is 14 amino acids. With 4 bases removed from V and 3 bases from J, the gap between germline ends came to 10 bases. The CDR3 DNA sequence: TGTGCCATCAGTGGACAGACGAACTACAATGAGCAGTTCTTC. This codes for CAISGQTNYNEQFF.

This clonotype occurred a few times. The genes are TRBV25-1 and TRBJ1-2; a possible D gene is TRBD1 (5 bases). From germline, CDR1 is MGHDK and CDR2 SYGVNS. CDR3 length equals 14 residues. V dropped 1 base and J dropped 7 bases, with 13 bases sitting between them. The CDR3 nucleotides read TGTGCCAGCAGTGAATCTGGGGGAGGCATTGGCTACACCTTC. It is translated as CASSESGGGIGYTF.

This clonotype was seen a few times. V and J are TRBV4-2 and TRBJ2-7; possibly TRBD1 for D (6 bases). This CDR3 comprises 16 residues. Germline V gene data show CDR1 as LGHNA and CDR2 as YNFKEQ. The germline V and J ends were trimmed by 0 bases and 2 bases, with 14 bases remaining between them. CDR3 nucleotide sequence: TGTGCCAGCAGCCAAGAGGCCGGGACATTTCCCTACGAGCAGTACTTC. It translates to CASSQEAGTFPYEQYF.

This clonotype was recorded many times. The chain has TRBV10-3 and TRBJ1-5; the D gene is possibly TRBD1 (5 bases). The CDR3 is made up of 14 amino acids. CDR1 and CDR2 from the germline V gene are ENHRY and SYGVKD. Trimming removed 10 bases at V and 3 bases at J, with 16 bases between. In DNA form, the CDR3 reads TGTGCCACATCCGATACAGGAGCCAATCAGCCCCAGCATTTT. Amino acids: CATSDTGANQPQHF.

This clonotype occurred a few times. This chain uses TRBV3-1 with TRBJ2-1; 8 nucleotides line up with TRBD2. V dropped 0 bases and J dropped 5; count of bases not matched to a gene: 9. This CDR3 contains 17 residues. Germline-derived CDR1 and CDR2 are LGHDT and YNNKEL (reference sequence). The CDR3 nucleotides read TGTGCCAGCAGCCAAGATAGGAATAGCGGGATCAACAATGAGCAGTTCTTC. This encodes CASSQDRNSGINNEQFF.

This clonotype was counted a few times. The chain is built from TRBV5-1 and TRBJ2-2; TRBD2 matches at 8 bases. V was clipped by 0 bases and J by 1 base; unmatched bases: 2. CDR1 and CDR2 from the germline V gene are SGHRS and YFSETQ. CDR3 length: 16 residues. The chain's CDR3 is CASSLGSGGNTGELFF. DNA for the CDR3: TGCGCCAGCAGCTTGGGAAGCGGGGGGAACACCGGGGAGCTGTTTTTT.

Only a few counts were recorded for this clonotype. The rearrangement links TRBV5-1 to TRBJ2-1, with D possibly being TRBD1 (5 bases). Per germline, CDR1 SGHRS and CDR2 YFSETQ. CDR3 length: 11 residues. V dropped 6 bases and J dropped 5 bases, with 6 bases sitting between them. CDR3 loop: CASKGDNEQFF. The CDR3 DNA reads as TGCGCCAGCAAAGGGGACAATGAGCAGTTCTTC.

The chain recombines TRBV29-1 with TRBJ2-7, with D perhaps being TRBD1 or TRBD2 (5 bases each). CDR3 length: 15 amino acids. Trimming took 6 bases from V and 3 from J, leaving 21 bases between them. The germline CDR1 and CDR2 sequences are SQVTM and ANQGSEA. The CDR3 coding sequence is TGCAGCGTCCTCTCCGGGACCGGCTCCTTCTACGAGCAGTACTTC. Protein product: CSVLSGTGSFYEQYF.

V usage is TRBV28 and J usage is TRBJ2-7; D gene uncertain. The CDR3 is 13 amino acids. Germline loops: CDR1 MDHEN, CDR2 SYDVKM. Trimming took 4 bases from V and 2 from J, leaving 9 bases between them. The CDR3 loop reads CASSYGRTYEQYF. Written as DNA, the CDR3 is TGTGCCAGCAGTTACGGACGGACCTACGAGCAGTACTTC. Filled out from reference TRBV28 and TRBJ2-7, the complete variable domain reads DVKVTQSSRYLVKRTGEKVFLECVQDMDHENMFWYRQDPGLGLRLIYFSYDVKMKEKGDIPEGYSVSREKKERFSLILESASTNQTSMYLCASSYGRTYEQYFGPGTRLTVT.

The chain recombines TRBV4-1 with TRBJ1-2; the D is unclear. The CDR3 runs to 13 residues. The germline CDR1 and CDR2 sequences are MGHRA and YSYEKL. The V end lost 3 bases, the J end lost 6 bases, and 11 bases lay between the germline ends. The DNA for the CDR3 is TGCGCCAGCAGCCACCTAACGACACATGGCTACACCTTC. Translation gives CASSHLTTHGYTF.

This clonotype was counted many times. The CDR3 DNA reads TGCGCCAGCAGCCAAGATGAGACAGAGACGAACACTGAAGCTTTCTTT. Translated, it gives CASSQDETETNTEAFF. The gene calls are TRBV4-3 and TRBJ1-1; maybe TRBD1 (5 bases). Germline-derived CDR1 and CDR2 are LGHNA and YSLEER. The CDR3 length is 16 residues. Trimming took 0 bases from V and 1 from J, leaving 12 bases between them.